The TCR beta chain under discussion was sequenced for a study of blood T cells in healthy people across ages. Study findings and constraints: There were more naive CD4+ cells and higher diversity in long-lived donors than in aged donors. Strong correlation linked observed beta diversity and percent naive T cells.

Sample donors were healthy Caucasian individuals that came from Russia, aged roughly 6 to 90. With a J-beta primer mix and a sample-barcoded 5' primer, a second PCR ran about 7 to 12 cycles. No fewer than 3 million CDR3-containing paired-end reads came from each sample. TCRdb reanalysed the 5' RACE reads using MiXCR and keeps one entry per CDR3 protein. The table has about 1.8 million distinct CDR3 sequences, roughly 52% seen once. The CDR3 length is 12 residues. Germline CDR1 SGHRS, CDR2 YFSETQ. V lost 3 bases, J lost 10 bases, and 11 bases lay in between. Comments on this clonotype: The antigen is unknown.

Sequencing was carried out using blood. This chain links TRBV5-1 with TRBJ2-1; D might be TRBD1 (5 bases). This TCR derives from a woman aged 40 to 50 in good health. This chain's CDR3 is CASSWQGYEQFF. The CDR3 nucleotides read TGCGCCAGCAGCTGGCAGGGATACGAGCAGTTCTTC. Together with reference TRBV5-1 and TRBJ2-1, the CDR3 gives the full variable domain: KAGVTQTPRYLIKTRGQQVTLSCSPISGHRSVSWYQQTPGQGLQFLFEYFSETQRNKGNFPGRFSGRQFSNSRSEMNVSTLELGDSALYLCASSWQGYEQFFGPGTRLTVL.